The TCR beta chain described here comes from a study of post-analysis software for immune sequencing data. As for the study in general: Progressive-relapsing, secondary progressive and relapsing-remitting multiple sclerosis were among the disease courses included.

Every TCR beta cDNA library bore unique molecular identifiers. T cells, about 0.95 to 11 million of them, yielded some 510,000 cDNA molecules. TCRdb fed the PCR reads into MiXCR, producing one record per CDR3 protein. The table has approximately 770,000 distinct CDR3 sequences, approximately 44% seen once. General study results and limits: Those with multiple sclerosis, the patient group, showed significantly lower normalized Chao1 diversity than controls. The F measure placed samples prepared in the same batch into strongly shared clusters. Patients had higher frequencies than controls of five TRBV segments, including TRBV5-6, TRBV5-1 and TRBV20-1.

This clonotype was recorded a few times. Its target is not known. Germline V lookup: CDR1 KGHSH, CDR2 LQKENI. V was clipped by 0 bases and J by 5 bases; unmatched bases: 8. The CDR3 covers 16 residues. The chain couples TRBV18 to TRBJ2-7, with 9 bases lining up with TRBD1. The receptor comes from a girl aged 5-17 years with multiple sclerosis. The material sequenced was blood. The CDR3 loop is CASSPPTGQGNHEQYF. The CDR3 nucleotides read TGTGCCAGCTCACCACCGACTGGACAGGGGAACCACGAGCAGTACTTC.